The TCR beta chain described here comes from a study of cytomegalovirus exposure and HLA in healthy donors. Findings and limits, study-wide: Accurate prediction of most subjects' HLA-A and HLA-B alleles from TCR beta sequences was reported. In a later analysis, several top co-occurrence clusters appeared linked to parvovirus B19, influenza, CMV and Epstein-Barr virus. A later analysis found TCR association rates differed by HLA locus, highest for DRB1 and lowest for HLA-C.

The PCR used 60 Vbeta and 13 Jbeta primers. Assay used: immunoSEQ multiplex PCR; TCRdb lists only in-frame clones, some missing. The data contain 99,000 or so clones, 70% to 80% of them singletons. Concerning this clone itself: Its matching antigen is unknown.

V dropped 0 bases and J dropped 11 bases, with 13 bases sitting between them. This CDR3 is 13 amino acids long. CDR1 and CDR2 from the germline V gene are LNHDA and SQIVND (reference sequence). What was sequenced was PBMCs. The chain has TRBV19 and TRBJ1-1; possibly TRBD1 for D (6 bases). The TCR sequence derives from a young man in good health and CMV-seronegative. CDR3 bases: TGTGCCAGTAGTATAGATGCGGGGGCCTCGGCTTTCTTT. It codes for CASSIDAGASAFF. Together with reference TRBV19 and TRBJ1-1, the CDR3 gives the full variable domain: DGGITQSPKYLFRKEGQNVTLSCEQNLNHDAMYWYRQDPGQGLRLIYYSQIVNDFQKGDIAEGYSVSREKKESFPLTVTSAQKNPTAFYLCASSIDAGASAFFGQGTRLTVV.